This entry lists 9 T cell receptor beta chains sequenced from one sample in a study of response to subunit inactivated influenza vaccine (dated by TCRdb to the late 2010s). The library was prepared using RT-PCR. Data came from an Illumina HiSeq 2500. Starting from the raw public reads, TCRdb applied fastp trimming at Q25, assembled clones with MiXCR and retained in-frame beta chains. For every CDR3 protein sequence, its rows merge into one entry that carries the most common genes and DNA. This sample is represented by about 520,000 distinct CDR3 sequences; 25% of them were singletons. The ten biggest clones cover approximately 2% of the sample. Sequencing was performed on CD4+ T cells sorted from PBMCs, taken around 5 days after vaccination. These receptor sequences come from a man aged 50-59 years who received an inactivated influenza vaccine. Donor details come from another sample of the same person, matched by shared clones.

This chain uses TRBV9 with TRBJ1-3; 8 nucleotides align to TRBD1. Germline CDR1 SGDLS, CDR2 YYNGEE. CDR3 size: 17 residues. V shed 3 bases, J shed 0 bases, and the junction held 8 bases outside the gene matches. The CDR3 loop reads CASSAGGQANSGNTIYF. The CDR3 region has the DNA TGTGCCAGCAGCGCGGGGGGACAGGCCAACTCTGGAAACACCATATATTTT.

This clonotype appeared a few times. The rearrangement links TRBV10-3 to TRBJ2-3; 10 bases agree with TRBD1. This CDR3 has 15 amino acids. J was trimmed by 7 bases and V by 3 bases; bases with no gene match: 7. From germline, CDR1 is ENHRY and CDR2 SYGVKD. CDR3 in amino acids: CAISERDRGQYTQYF. The CDR3 DNA sequence: TGTGCCATCAGTGAAAGAGACAGGGGGCAATATACGCAGTATTTT.

V and J are TRBV6-1 and TRBJ1-3; TRBD1 is a possible D gene (6 bases). This CDR3 spans 16 amino acids. V lost 6 bases and J lost 0, with 15 bases in between. Germline CDR1 reads MNHNS; CDR2 reads SASEGT. CDR3 sequence reads: CASRPTTGSSGNTIYF. The CDR3 coding sequence is TGTGCCAGCAGGCCAACTACAGGGTCCTCTGGAAACACCATATATTTT.

This clonotype was picked up a small number of times. The chain joins TRBV20-1 to TRBJ2-5; D is uncertain. Trimming shortened V by 0 bases and J by 5 bases, and 4 bases separated the two germline ends. This CDR3 contains 11 residues. Germline V CDR1 and CDR2: DFQATT, SNEGSKA (reference sequence). DNA for the CDR3: TGCAGTGCTAGAGATAGGGAGACCCAGTACTTC. Protein: CSARDRETQYF.

This clonotype was counted only a few times. V is TRBV7-9 and J is TRBJ2-7, with a possible D match to TRBD1 (6 bases). V lost 5 bases to trimming and J lost 3 bases, with 17 bases between them. Germline CDR1 SEHNR, CDR2 FQNEAQ (reference sequence). This CDR3 contains 15 residues. CDR3 DNA sequence: TGTGCCAGCAGCGGACCCGGACAGCTCAACTACGAGCAGTACTTC. It yields the protein CASSGPGQLNYEQYF.

This clonotype was seen only a few times. The rearrangement uses TRBV3-1 and TRBJ2-1; 12 nucleotides line up with TRBD2. The V segment lost 5 bases and the J segment 7 bases; nucleotides outside the gene matches: 6. CDR1 and CDR2 (germline): LGHDT, YNNKEL (reference sequence). The CDR3 covers 15 residues. In DNA, the CDR3 is TGTGCCAGCAGCGTTACGACTAGCGGGAGTAATGAGCAGTTCTTC. This encodes CASSVTTSGSNEQFF.

There are a few counts of this clonotype. The chain employs TRBV6-1 and TRBJ2-3; 10 bases are a match to TRBD1. V lost 5 bases to trimming and J lost 4 bases; unmatched junction nucleotides: 6. Germline V gene data show CDR1 as MNHNS and CDR2 as SASEGT. There are 15 residues in the CDR3. CDR3 region: CASSLGQGIADTQYF. In DNA, the CDR3 is TGTGCCAGCAGTCTGGGACAGGGGATTGCAGATACGCAGTATTTT.

J is TRBJ1-2 and V is TRBV7-2; 7 positions agree with TRBD1. Germline values: CDR1 SGHTA, CDR2 FQGNSA. After removal of 5 bases from V and 9 bases from J, the junction contained 9 bases not matched to a gene. The CDR3 is made up of 13 amino acids. The CDR3 bases are TGTGCCAGCAGCCGTGAACAGGGGACAAGCTACACCTTC. It codes for CASSREQGTSYTF.

The sample holds a few counts of this clonotype. The genes are TRBV7-2 and TRBJ2-2; weak D call: TRBD1 (5 bases). The V end was cut by 8 bases, the J end by 6 bases, with 13 bases between. Per the germline V gene, CDR1 is SGHTA and CDR2 is FQGNSA. The CDR3 is 13 amino acids. The DNA for the CDR3 is TGTGCCAGCGGTGGGGCAGGAGCCGGGGAGCTGTTTTTT. It specifies CASGGAGAGELFF.